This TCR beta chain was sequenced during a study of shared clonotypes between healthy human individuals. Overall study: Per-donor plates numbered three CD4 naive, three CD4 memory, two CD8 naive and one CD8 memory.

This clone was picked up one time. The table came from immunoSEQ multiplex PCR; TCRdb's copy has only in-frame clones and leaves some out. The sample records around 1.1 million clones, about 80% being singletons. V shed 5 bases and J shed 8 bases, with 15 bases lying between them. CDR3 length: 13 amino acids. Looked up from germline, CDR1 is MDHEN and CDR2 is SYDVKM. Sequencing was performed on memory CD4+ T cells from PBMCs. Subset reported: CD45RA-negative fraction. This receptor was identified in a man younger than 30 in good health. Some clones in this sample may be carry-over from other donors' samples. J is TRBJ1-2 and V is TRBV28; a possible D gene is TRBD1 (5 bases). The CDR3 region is CASSGGLGIGYTF. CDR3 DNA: TGTGCCAGCAGTGGGGGACTCGGAATCGGCTACACCTTC.